The clone carrying this T cell receptor beta chain appeared many times. The read ends 3 residues early relative to the CDR3; the germline J gene fills the gap. This entry is derived from a study of T cell clonality in common variable immunodeficiency. Sequencing was performed with immunoSEQ multiplex PCR; in TCRdb, only in-frame clones are kept and a portion is missing. The sample has about 52,000 clones, none seen only once. Trimming shortened V by 0 bases and J by 1 base, and 6 bases separated the two germline ends. CDR3 length: 14 residues. CDR1 is KGHSH, CDR2 LQKENI, per germline. The chain couples TRBV18 to TRBJ2-5; TRBD2 might be the D (5 bases). This clonotype was obtained from a person aged 18 to 70 in good health. The sequencing sample was made of peripheral blood mononuclear cells. CDR3 loop: CASSPPDFQETQYF. The sequenced CDR3 bases are TGTGCCAGCTCACCACCGGACTTCCAAGAGACC.